These T cell receptor beta chains were read from a single sample in a study of response to subunit inactivated influenza vaccine. A single record per CDR3 protein comes from TCRdb applying MiXCR to the RT-PCR reads. Of hundreds of thousands of distinct CDR3 sequences in the sample, less than 25% were seen once. The sample in question was PBMCs from blood, obtained 21 months after vaccination. The receptors were gathered from a man aged 50-75 years who received an inactivated influenza vaccine. CDR3s include the opening cysteine and the closing phenylalanine or tryptophan. Fields, in order: CDR3 protein, CDR3 DNA, J gene, V gene, clone size, D gene. D genes are given only for firm matches. Expanded clones are given a class, and other clones once, few, many or no size at all.

CDR3: CASSSDSEAFF; DNA: TGTGCCAGCAGTTCGGACAGTGAAGCTTTCTTT; J: TRBJ1-1; V: TRBV12-3/TRBV12-4; size: NA; D: NA
CDR3: CAISPRDTDSPLHF; DNA: TGTGCCATCAGTCCACGGGACACAGATTCACCCCTCCACTTT; J: TRBJ1-6; V: TRBV10-3; size: many; D: NA
CDR3: CASQVTGPGYEQYF; DNA: TGCGCCAGCCAAGTCACAGGGCCGGGCTACGAGCAGTACTTC; J: TRBJ2-7; V: TRBV5-1; size: NA; D: NA
CDR3: CASSLDGPRGRAASGNTIYF; DNA: TGTGCCAGCAGCTTAGACGGCCCTAGAGGTCGGGCAGCCTCTGGAAACACCATATATTTT; J: TRBJ1-3; V: TRBV11-1; size: NA; D: NA
CDR3: CASSFTGAQAQYF; DNA: TGTGCCAGCAGTTTCACGGGGGCGCAAGCTCAGTACTTC; J: TRBJ2-5; V: TRBV6-2/TRBV6-3; size: NA; D: NA
CDR3: CATQGVEAVSNQPQHF; DNA: TGTGCCACTCAGGGCGTGGAGGCAGTTAGCAATCAGCCCCAGCATTTT; J: TRBJ1-5; V: TRBV6-1; size: NA; D: NA
CDR3: CASSEREGSPPSTDTQYF; DNA: TGTGCCAGCAGTGAAAGGGAGGGCTCACCCCCTAGCACAGATACGCAGTATTTT; J: TRBJ2-3; V: TRBV2; size: NA; D: TRBD2
CDR3: CASSLARANTQYF; DNA: TGCGCCAGCAGCTTGGCGCGAGCCAATACGCAGTATTTT; J: TRBJ2-3; V: TRBV5-1; size: once; D: NA
CDR3: CASTWGQETQYF; DNA: TGTGCCAGCACCTGGGGCCAAGAGACCCAGTACTTC; J: TRBJ2-5; V: TRBV7-9; size: few; D: NA
CDR3: CASSSTGATNEKLFF; DNA: TGTGCCAGCAGCAGTACAGGGGCAACTAATGAAAAACTGTTTTTT; J: TRBJ1-4; V: TRBV11-2; size: few; D: TRBD1
CDR3: CSVELSLGLAGTDTQYF; DNA: TGCAGCGTTGAACTCTCACTTGGACTAGCGGGGACAGATACGCAGTATTTT; J: TRBJ2-3; V: TRBV29-1; size: many; D: TRBD2
CDR3: CASSWLAGGPETQYF; DNA: TGTGCCAGCAGCTGGTTGGCGGGGGGGCCCGAGACCCAGTACTTC; J: TRBJ2-5; V: TRBV7-2; size: NA; D: TRBD2
CDR3: CSASPGGYNQPQHF; DNA: TGCAGTGCTTCCCCAGGGGGATACAATCAGCCCCAGCATTTT; J: TRBJ1-5; V: TRBV20-1; size: medium-sized; D: TRBD1
CDR3: CSVVQQETQYF; DNA: TGCAGTGTGGTACAGCAAGAGACCCAGTACTTC; J: TRBJ2-5; V: TRBV20-1; size: few; D: NA
CDR3: CASSEGARGTHEQFF; DNA: TGTGCCAGCAGTGAAGGGGCTAGAGGGACTCATGAGCAGTTCTTC; J: TRBJ2-1; V: TRBV2; size: few; D: NA
CDR3: CASSLPGTGHYGYTF; DNA: TGTGCCAGCAGCCTCCCGGGGACGGGACACTATGGCTACACCTTC; J: TRBJ1-2; V: TRBV12-3/TRBV12-4; size: few; D: NA
CDR3: CSAGLAGGRTQYF; DNA: TGCAGTGCAGGACTAGCGGGAGGGCGAACGCAGTATTTT; J: TRBJ2-3; V: TRBV20-1; size: few; D: TRBD2
CDR3: CSARSREGSNQPQHF; DNA: TGCAGTGCTAGGTCCAGGGAAGGAAGCAATCAGCCCCAGCATTTT; J: TRBJ1-5; V: TRBV20-1; size: NA; D: NA
CDR3: CASSFERGGSGYTF; DNA: TGTGCCAGCAGTTTTGAACGAGGGGGCAGTGGCTACACCTTC; J: TRBJ1-2; V: TRBV12-3/TRBV12-4; size: few; D: TRBD1
CDR3: CASSSTGTSGPYEQYF; DNA: TGTGCCAGCAGCTCCACCGGGACTAGCGGACCCTACGAGCAGTACTTC; J: TRBJ2-7; V: TRBV7-9; size: NA; D: TRBD2
CDR3: CASSYQENEQYF; DNA: TGTGCCAGCAGTTACCAAGAGAACGAGCAGTACTTC; J: TRBJ2-7; V: TRBV6-6; size: NA; D: NA
CDR3: CASSLGGFEAFF; DNA: TGTGCCAGCAGTTTAGGGGGGTTCGAAGCTTTCTTT; J: TRBJ1-1; V: TRBV12-3/TRBV12-4; size: many; D: NA
CDR3: CAWAGYGNQPQHF; DNA: TGTGCCTGGGCCGGGTACGGCAATCAGCCCCAGCATTTT; J: TRBJ1-5; V: TRBV30; size: NA; D: NA
CDR3: CASSLGSLEGSYGYTF; DNA: TGCGCCAGCAGCTTGGGGAGCCTTGAGGGTAGCTATGGCTACACCTTC; J: TRBJ1-2; V: TRBV5-1; size: few; D: NA
CDR3: CSARATGGSGPQHF; DNA: TGCAGTGCTAGGGCGACAGGGGGTAGTGGGCCCCAGCATTTT; J: TRBJ1-5; V: TRBV20-1; size: few; D: TRBD1
CDR3: CASSQEDGINSNQPQHF; DNA: TGTGCCAGCAGCCAAGAGGATGGCATTAATAGCAATCAGCCCCAGCATTTT; J: TRBJ1-5; V: TRBV4-2; size: many; D: NA
CDR3: CASSFQWATGNTIYF; DNA: TGTGCCAGCAGCTTTCAGTGGGCAACTGGAAACACCATATATTTT; J: TRBJ1-3; V: TRBV5-5; size: NA; D: NA
CDR3: CASIGRQHLNTEAFF; DNA: TGTGCCAGCATAGGGAGGCAGCATCTGAACACTGAAGCTTTCTTT; J: TRBJ1-1; V: TRBV2; size: NA; D: NA
CDR3: CATSRREYSGNTIYF; DNA: TGTGCCACCAGCAGACGCGAGTACTCTGGAAACACCATATATTTT; J: TRBJ1-3; V: TRBV15; size: NA; D: NA